The subject of this entry is one T cell receptor beta chain. What it binds is not known. The source of the sample is a study of cytomegalovirus exposure and HLA in healthy donors. Study results and caveats: The classifier reportedly diagnosed cytomegalovirus status with high sensitivity and specificity.

The PCR contained 60 Vbeta and 13 Jbeta primers. Clones were sequenced by immunoSEQ multiplex PCR, and TCRdb holds only the in-frame ones, with some missing. The table lists fewer than 150,000 clones, about 64% of them singletons, with over 6.5% in the top ten. This CDR3 spans 14 amino acids. Germline values: CDR1 LNHDA, CDR2 SQIVND (reference sequence). V lost 1 base and J lost 6, with 9 bases in between. The origin of this receptor is a man aged 18 to 29 in good health and CMV-seropositive. The chain has TRBV19 and TRBJ2-2; a weak D match, TRBD1 (6 bases). Sequencing input: PBMCs. The CDR3 reads CASSIAGVAGELFF. DNA of the CDR3: TGTGCCAGTAGTATAGCAGGGGTAGCCGGGGAGCTGTTTTTT.